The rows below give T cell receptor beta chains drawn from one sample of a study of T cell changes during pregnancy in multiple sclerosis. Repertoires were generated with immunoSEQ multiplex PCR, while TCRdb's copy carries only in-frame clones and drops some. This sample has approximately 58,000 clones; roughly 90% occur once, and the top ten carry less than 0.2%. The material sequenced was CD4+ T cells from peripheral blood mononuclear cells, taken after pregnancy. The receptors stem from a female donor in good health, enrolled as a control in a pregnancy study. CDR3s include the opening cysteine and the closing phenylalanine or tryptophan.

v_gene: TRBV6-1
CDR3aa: CASSEAKGTYEQYF

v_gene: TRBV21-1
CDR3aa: CASRTTWDRVGGKLFF

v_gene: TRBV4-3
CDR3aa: CASSQLAGANEQFF

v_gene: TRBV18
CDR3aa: CASSPGGANRDQPQHF

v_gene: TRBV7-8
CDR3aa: CASSWGGTGRANEKLFF

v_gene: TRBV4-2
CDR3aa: CASSRVGQDTEAFF

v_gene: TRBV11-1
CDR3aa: CASGDRFTEAFF

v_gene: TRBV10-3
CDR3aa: CAISESGEAEAFF

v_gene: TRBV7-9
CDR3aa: CASSRTGGNTEAFF

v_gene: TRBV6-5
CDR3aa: CASRREQGANYGYTF

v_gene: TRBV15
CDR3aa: CATSRDSAGLGEKLFF

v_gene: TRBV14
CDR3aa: CASSTRQGGYTGELFF

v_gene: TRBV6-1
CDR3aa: CASSPAGGNNQPQHF

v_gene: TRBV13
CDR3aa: CASSFWTSNEKLFF

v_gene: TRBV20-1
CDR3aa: CSASDSFEAFF

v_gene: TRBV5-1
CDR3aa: CASSLTSGTGANVLTF

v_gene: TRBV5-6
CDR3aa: CASSWGGANYGYTF

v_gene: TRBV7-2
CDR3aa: CASSLVYRPNYGYTF

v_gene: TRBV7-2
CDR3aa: CASSLREGYNSPLHF

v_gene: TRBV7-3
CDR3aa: CASSLQGYSSGANVLTF

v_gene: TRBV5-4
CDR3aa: CASSWSTGGSTETQYF

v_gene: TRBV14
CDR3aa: CASSHTRSGELFF

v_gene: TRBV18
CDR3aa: CASSTTSGGRDTQYF

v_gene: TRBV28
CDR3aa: CASSLASGGTDTQYF

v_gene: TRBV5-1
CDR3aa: CASSPGGAISTDTQYF

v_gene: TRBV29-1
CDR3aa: CSIRQGPATNEKLFF

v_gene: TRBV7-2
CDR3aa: CASSLVTGVTEAFF

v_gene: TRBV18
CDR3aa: CASSPWTGNEQYF

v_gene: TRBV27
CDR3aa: CASSFLGADTQYF